This is a list of T cell receptor beta chains from one sample in a study of shared clonotypes between healthy human individuals. Sequenced by immunoSEQ multiplex PCR; TCRdb stores in-frame clones only, minus some. The sample lists under 650,000 clones; 90% to 96% were seen once. The sequencing input was naive CD4+ T cells sorted from blood. All receptors come from a woman under 40 in good health. Each CDR3 is given with its conserved first and last residue. D genes are given only for firm matches. Only part of the rows carry a size: once, few, many, or a class if the clone is expanded.

>TRBV6-6|.|TRBJ2-5|.
CASTFSGEETQYF
TGTGCCAGCACTTTTAGCGGTGAAGAGACCCAGTACTTC
>TRBV5-4|.|TRBJ2-7|.
CASSPVPGEQYF
TGTGCCAGCAGCCCCGTCCCAGGAGAGCAGTACTTC
>TRBV19|.|TRBJ1-1|.
CASSTRGRYTFMNTEAFF
TGTGCCAGTAGTACAAGGGGTCGTTACACGTTCATGAACACTGAAGCTTTCTTT
>TRBV27|.|TRBJ2-2|.
CASSLSMNTGELFF
TGTGCCAGCAGTTTATCGATGAACACCGGGGAGCTGTTTTTT
>TRBV29-1|.|TRBJ2-1|once
CSVASHSLFF
TGCAGCGTTGCTTCCCACTCGCTGTTCTTC
>TRBV7-2|TRBD1|TRBJ1-5|.
CASSRTGVGQPQHF
TGTGCCAGCAGCCGGACAGGAGTGGGTCAGCCCCAGCATTTT
>TRBV11-1|.|TRBJ1-1|.
CASSLASVRNTEAFF
TGTGCCAGCAGCTTAGCCTCAGTGCGAAACACTGAAGCTTTCTTT
>TRBV6-1|.|TRBJ2-7|.
CASSENAAIYEQYF
TGTGCCAGCAGTGAAAATGCAGCGATTTACGAGCAGTACTTC
>TRBV19|.|TRBJ1-5|.
CASSRPEGGYQPQHF
TGTGCCAGTAGTAGACCCGAGGGGGGCTATCAGCCCCAGCATTTT
>TRBV2|TRBD2|TRBJ2-7|.
CASRVTSGREQYF
TGTGCCAGCAGGGTGACTAGCGGGAGGGAGCAGTACTTC
>TRBV7-3|.|TRBJ2-7|.
CASSLRADPSSYEQYF
TGTGCCAGCAGCTTAAGGGCAGACCCCTCCTCCTACGAGCAGTACTTC
>TRBV7-6|TRBD1|TRBJ2-7|.
CASSLANRGPNSYEQYF
TGTGCCAGCAGCTTAGCGAACAGGGGGCCGAACTCCTACGAGCAGTACTTC
>TRBV18|.|TRBJ2-7|.
CASSPSLTGTVHEQYF
TGTGCCAGCTCACCAAGTCTAACAGGGACCGTCCACGAGCAGTACTTC
>TRBV28|TRBD1|TRBJ1-2|.
CANQGTGGDGYTF
TGTGCCAACCAGGGGACAGGGGGAGATGGCTACACCTTC
>TRBV28|.|TRBJ1-2|once
CASSLTSGSHYGYTF
TGTGCCAGCAGTTTGACTTCCGGGAGCCACTATGGCTACACCTTC
>TRBV5-6|.|TRBJ2-7|.
CASNPVQARMAPYEQYF
TGTGCCAGCAACCCAGTCCAGGCTCGGATGGCCCCCTACGAGCAGTACTTC
>TRBV4-1|.|TRBJ2-5|.
CASRRNPRQPQETQYF
TGCGCCAGCAGGAGGAACCCGAGACAACCACAAGAGACCCAGTACTTC
>TRBV7-2|TRBD1|TRBJ2-1|.
CASSRGQGAYNEQFF
TGTGCCAGCAGCCGAGGACAGGGGGCTTACAATGAGCAGTTCTTC
>TRBV27|TRBD2|TRBJ2-7|.
CASLSTFTAGAGHEQYF
TGTGCCAGCTTATCCACCTTCACAGCGGGAGCGGGCCACGAGCAGTACTTC
>TRBV18|.|TRBJ2-2|.
CASSPPWSRMGVTGELFF
TGTGCCAGCTCACCACCGTGGAGCAGAATGGGGGTAACCGGGGAGCTGTTTTTT
>TRBV28|TRBD1|TRBJ2-1|.
CASSRGGTGGSEQFF
TGTGCCAGCAGTAGAGGTGGGACAGGGGGTAGTGAGCAGTTCTTC
>TRBV21-1|.|TRBJ2-1|.
CASNIPGQGDNEQFF
TGTGCCAGCAACATTCCGGGACAGGGGGACAATGAGCAGTTCTTC
>TRBV28|.|TRBJ2-7|.
CASSRRGGGARYEQYF
TGTGCCAGCAGCCGCAGAGGGGGGGGCGCGCGGTACGAGCAGTACTTC
>TRBV5-1|.|TRBJ1-1|.
CASSPGAGIGEAFF
TGCGCCAGCAGCCCGGGGGCAGGCATCGGGGAAGCTTTCTTT
>TRBV5-1|TRBD1|TRBJ2-7|.
CASSPGQGSREQYF
TGCGCCAGCAGCCCGGGACAGGGGTCTCGCGAGCAGTACTTC
>TRBV28|.|TRBJ1-5|.
CASSSSGQPQHF
TGTGCCAGCAGTTCCAGTGGTCAGCCCCAGCATTTT
>TRBV15|.|TRBJ2-3|.
CATSRLGPLGDTQYF
TGTGCCACCAGCAGACTCGGGCCCCTCGGAGATACGCAGTATTTT
>TRBV25-1|TRBD2|TRBJ2-1|.
CASSELGRPGGYNEQFF
TGTGCCAGCAGTGAATTAGGTCGGCCGGGGGGGTACAATGAGCAGTTCTTC
>TRBV19|.|TRBJ2-7|.
CASRVAESSYEQYF
TGTGCCAGTAGAGTGGCAGAGAGCTCCTACGAGCAGTACTTC
>TRBV19|.|TRBJ2-7|.
CASSIEGPYEQYF
TGTGCCAGTAGTATAGAGGGGCCCTACGAGCAGTACTTC
>TRBV7-6|TRBD2|TRBJ2-1|.
CASSVGLVDNEQFF
TGTGCCAGCAGCGTAGGACTAGTCGACAATGAGCAGTTCTTC
>TRBV5-4|.|TRBJ2-7|.
CASSLVDSGYEQYF
TGTGCCAGCAGCTTGGTGGACAGCGGCTACGAGCAGTACTTC
>TRBV11-2|.|TRBJ2-1|once
CASSYPRGGHEQFF
TGTGCCAGCAGCTACCCGCGGGGTGGCCATGAGCAGTTCTTC
>TRBV23-1|.|TRBJ2-1|.
CASSQSRQGDTYNEQFF
TGCGCCAGCAGTCAATCCCGTCAGGGAGACACCTACAATGAGCAGTTCTTC
>TRBV6-1|.|TRBJ1-3|.
CAAGGGSAVNTIYF
TGTGCCGCCGGAGGGGGGAGCGCGGTAAACACCATATATTTT
>TRBV5-1|TRBD2|TRBJ2-2|.
CASRGLAGGDSRSGELFF
TGCGCCAGCAGGGGACTAGCGGGAGGCGACAGTCGGTCCGGGGAGCTGTTTTTT
>TRBV7-9|TRBD2|TRBJ2-6|.
CASSPLAAGEHGANVLTF
TGTGCCAGCAGCCCCTTAGCCGCGGGAGAACATGGGGCCAACGTCCTGACTTTC
>TRBV28|TRBD1|TRBJ1-3|once
CASSLGQGTWVAIYF
TGTGCCAGCAGTTTAGGACAGGGGACGTGGGTTGCCATATATTTT
>TRBV19|.|TRBJ1-2|.
CASRVGAGYGYTF
TGTGCCAGTAGGGTGGGGGCCGGCTATGGCTACACCTTC
>TRBV27|.|TRBJ2-3|.
CASSIRPRGIGTDTQYF
TGTGCCAGCAGTATTCGCCCACGGGGGATTGGAACAGATACGCAGTATTTT
>TRBV5-4|TRBD1|TRBJ1-1|.
CASTQGAPRSNTEAFF
TGTGCCAGCACCCAGGGGGCCCCAAGATCAAACACTGAAGCTTTCTTT
>TRBV7-3|.|TRBJ1-6|.
CASSKSGWGSPLHF
TGTGCCAGCAGCAAATCAGGGTGGGGTTCACCCCTCCACTTT
>TRBV7-2|TRBD2|TRBJ2-5|.
CASSLGLAGGRRETQYF
TGTGCCAGCAGCCTCGGACTAGCGGGAGGACGGCGGGAGACCCAGTACTTC
>TRBV5-1|TRBD2|TRBJ2-7|.
CASSLASGRPPYEQYF
TGCGCCAGCAGCTTGGCTAGCGGGAGGCCCCCCTACGAGCAGTACTTC
>TRBV5-1|.|TRBJ1-4|.
CASSGGTMGEKLFF
TGCGCCAGCAGCGGGGGGACTATGGGTGAAAAACTGTTTTTT
>TRBV27|TRBD1|TRBJ1-1|.
CASSPYPGTGGMNTEAFF
TGTGCCAGCAGTCCGTACCCCGGGACAGGGGGCATGAACACTGAAGCTTTCTTT
>TRBV9|TRBD2|TRBJ2-2|.
CASSAGASGHTGELFF
TGTGCCAGCTCGGCTGGGGCTAGCGGACACACCGGGGAGCTGTTTTTT
>TRBV5-6|.|TRBJ2-7|.
CASSPWGASYEQYF
TGTGCCAGCAGCCCGTGGGGCGCCTCCTACGAGCAGTACTTC
>TRBV18|.|TRBJ2-7|.
CASSPPVSYEQYF
TGTGCCAGCTCACCACCGGTGAGCTACGAGCAGTACTTC